This T cell receptor (beta chain) was captured by sequencing in a study of cytomegalovirus exposure and HLA in healthy donors (dated by TCRdb to 2015 to 2018). In terms of the full investigation: In an earlier analysis of roughly 500 of the donors, 276 Gb of sequence data and 90 million to 120 million unique TCR beta sequences from about 179 million T cells were reported. An early release that covered around 590 HLA-typed donors contained about 300 gigabases of sequencing data and tens of millions of unique TCR sequences. Of the roughly 400 genotyped donors, approximately 80% were placed in the genetic ancestry cluster associated with self-reported Caucasian donors. The aim of the study was to test whether cataloging public T cell receptors could identify signatures of past pathogen exposure. The study used immunosequencing to profile the T cell repertoires of some 600 subjects and linked those repertoires to cytomegalovirus serostatus. In addition to the first cohort of 666 subjects, a separate validation cohort of 120 different subjects was used. To predict cytomegalovirus infection status, the study combined high-throughput TCR immunosequencing, statistical association of individual TCRs with disease status, and machine learning. A later analysis re-analyzed previously published TCR beta repertoires from 660 or so donors and added high-resolution HLA genotyping to study TCR occurrence patterns. Rather than using new phenotypic data, the later analysis identified candidate immune exposures from TCR beta sequences and from how often those sequences occurred across donors. In an earlier analysis of about 590 of the donors, high-throughput TCR beta sequencing was used to judge whether each TCR beta V gene segment behaved as functional or pseudogenic. Alongside the repertoire data, information on donor age, sex, ethnicity and CMV serostatus was compiled. A later genetic analysis took genome-wide SNP genotypes for about 65% of the roughly 670 donors and used that subset as a discovery cohort. Every discovery cohort repertoire had been produced on one sequencing platform. Both class I and class II loci were covered by HLA typing, at four-digit resolution. Typing coverage varied by locus: roughly 629-630 donors for A, B, C, DRB1 and DQB1; more than 500 for DQA1; more than 600 for DPA1; more than 450 for DPB1. Because of strong linkage in the cohort, roughly five DR-DQ haplotypes were treated as single units for association and clustering. Across under 500 genotyped donors of the cohort, an average of roughly 250,000 unique TCR beta nucleotide sequences per donor were sequenced, and roughly a sixth of those sequences were non-productive. Study-wide findings and limitations: In this cohort, only TCR beta chains were sequenced, and detectable features were limited by the absence of alpha or paired-chain data. In a later analysis, several top co-occurrence clusters were reported to appear linked to parvovirus B19, influenza, CMV and Epstein-Barr virus. A further reported finding was that TCR beta sequences accurately predicted the HLA-A and HLA-B alleles for most subjects in the first cohort. In a later analysis, most CMV-associated TCR beta chains were found to appear HLA-restricted, with HLA associations seemingly driven largely by CMV exposure. A cluster of highly shared sequence variants was judged likely to be a technical artifact of the sequencing pipeline. At a false discovery rate of 0.05, a later analysis linked under 20,000 TCR beta sequences to specific HLA alleles. The authors suggested that the approach could potentially be extended to other disease states and immunological phenotypes. The study gave a list of 150 to 200 TCR beta chains associated with cytomegalovirus. Assigning TCR associations to individual alleles was difficult when HLA alleles, especially DR and DQ, strongly co-occurred. The earlier analysis of about 600 of the donors excluded about 16 rarely observed V segments, including chromosome 9 orphons, because counts were too low. Because some donors lacked HLA typing at each locus, the association tests relied only on the typed subset. In a later genetic analysis, fewer N-insertions in productive TCRs were reported among donors in an Asian-associated ancestry cluster than the roughly 700-donor mean. Three of the identified cytomegalovirus-associated TCR beta chains were confirmed in vitro to be specific for cytomegalovirus antigens. Correlated functional status among segregating V segments might reflect linkage disequilibrium, but an unknown experimental factor could not be ruled out. Immune exposure information for the cohort was limited to CMV serostatus. In a later analysis, HLA-associated TCR beta chains were found to be more clonally expanded and to have lower generation probabilities than equally common non-associated chains. In a later analysis, TCR association rates were found to vary across HLA loci, with the most associated TCRs seen for DRB1 alleles and the fewest for HLA-C alleles. Presence/absence analyses assumed roughly uniform sequencing depth across donors, an assumption that may not hold. The classifier was reported to diagnose cytomegalovirus status with high specificity and sensitivity in both the original and validation cohorts. While some public TCRs were present in many individuals, most TCR sequences turned up only very rarely across donors. In an earlier analysis of about 540 of the donors, most TCR beta V segments were observed in productive rearrangements about 90% or about 30% of the time, broadly matching IMGT annotations. A later genetic analysis associated a missense DCLRE1C variant with V-gene and J-gene trimming of TCR beta chains, and an independent cohort replicated the association. Some IMGT-functional V segments, including TRBV6-2 and TRBV6-3, could not be told apart with the 87-base-pair reads, so those segments were excluded.

A few counts support this clone. Its cognate antigen has yet to be identified. Per-nucleotide qualities are absent, and no much larger clonotype sits a single base away. In total, just over 650 healthy bone marrow donors made up the cohort. At the time of sampling, every cohort member was nominally healthy, though immune exposures that went unrecorded were likely present. The donor tested CMV seropositive, placing the donor among the 289 seropositive members of the cohort. A peripheral blood sample was provided by each donor, and peripheral blood mononuclear cells were used for TCR beta sequencing. The Qiagen DNeasy Blood Extraction Kit was used to extract genomic DNA from the blood cell samples. The library was obtained by the immunoSEQ multiplex PCR assay. For the multiplex PCR, a mixture combining 60 forward primers for TCR Vbeta segments and 13 reverse primers for TCR Jbeta segments was used. A multiplex PCR assay on genomic DNA amplified the CDR3 region of rearranged TCR beta genes. On the Illumina HiSeq System, the amplified TCR beta libraries were sequenced as 87-base-pair reads. Processing in the source paper ran as follows. Across the 670 or so repertoires, a later analysis counted tens of millions of unique TCR beta chains, around 11 million of which were shared by at least two donors. A nearest-neighbor algorithm error-corrected the raw reads and collapsed the reads into unique sequences, merging closely related sequences to remove PCR and sequencing errors. To assign V, D and J gene segments, CDR3 sequences were aligned to IMGT reference sequences. For a sequence to be retained, a match of at least six nucleotides to both a V gene segment and a J gene segment was required. Rearrangements were called productive when the CDR3 lacked stop codons and stayed in frame with V and J; all others were non-productive. Following IMGT convention, CDR3 was defined as the stretch from the second conserved V-encoded cysteine up to the conserved J-encoded phenylalanine. Sequences without an unambiguous match to a single V gene segment were excluded from the earlier analysis of several hundred of the donors. In an earlier analysis of 500 to 750 of the donors, V segments were called functional above 56.7% productive rearrangements and were called segregating when the between-donor standard deviation exceeded 5%. A statistical classification framework was built for diagnosing cytomegalovirus status from the catalog of TCR beta chain sequences. A later analysis assigned V and J genes by comparing TCR nucleotide sequences with IMGT/GENE-DB human TR gene sequences. In a later analysis, CDR3 sequences and most-parsimonious VDJ recombination scenarios were assigned using the TCRdist pipeline. In a later analysis, each TCR beta chain was defined by its CDR3 amino acid sequence together with its V-gene family, and reads without a unique V-gene family were excluded. A later analysis removed several hundred highly shared, low-generation-probability nucleotide sequences to deal with suspected cross-contamination and a sequencing artifact. In a later analysis, a clonal expansion index for each public chain was calculated from normalized within-repertoire ranks of inferred template counts. In a later analysis, generation probabilities were computed with a VDJ recombination model fitted to out-of-frame rearrangements, and the resulting probabilities were checked against IGoR. A later analysis scored TCR-TCR, TCR-HLA and TCR-CMV co-occurrence with hypergeometric tests, applying a repertoire-size bias correction to TCR pairs. False discovery rates were estimated in a later analysis by permuting HLA or CMV assignments 20 times. In a later analysis, co-occurring TCRs were grouped using DBSCAN, with TCRdist sequence similarity added in when clustering inside HLA-allele-positive subsets. Co-occurrence clustering excluded repertoires with fewer than 30,000 or more than 120,000 public chains, plus five with anomalous nucleotide sharing. The clones in this table, taken by TCRdb from immuneACCESS, are in-frame only. Not every clone is retained; where verified, under half of the shortfall comes from an unresolved V gene, and the cause of the rest is unknown. V and J calls and clone size are those listed in that table; D and trimming were worked out from the DNA. This sample holds some 150,000 clones; around three quarters were observed only once. 2% to 2.5% of the sample lies in the top ten.

The CDR3 starts with the cysteine, ends with the phenylalanine, and has 17 residues. This entry keeps only the CDR3 DNA: 51 bases, framed from base 1. V was cut back by 6 bases and J by 0 bases, leaving a gap of 16 bases between them. CDR1 and CDR2 (SGHNT, YYREEE) derive from the germline V gene (reference sequence). The sequenced material came from PBMCs. The sequence derives from a woman in her twenties or thirties in good health and CMV-seropositive. The chain was built from TRBV5-4 and TRBJ2-6; the D segment could be TRBD1, given 8 matching bases. CDR3 reads: CASNPQGGNSGANVLTF. The bases read TGTGCCAGCAACCCACAGGGGGGGAACTCTGGGGCCAACGTCCTGACTTTC.